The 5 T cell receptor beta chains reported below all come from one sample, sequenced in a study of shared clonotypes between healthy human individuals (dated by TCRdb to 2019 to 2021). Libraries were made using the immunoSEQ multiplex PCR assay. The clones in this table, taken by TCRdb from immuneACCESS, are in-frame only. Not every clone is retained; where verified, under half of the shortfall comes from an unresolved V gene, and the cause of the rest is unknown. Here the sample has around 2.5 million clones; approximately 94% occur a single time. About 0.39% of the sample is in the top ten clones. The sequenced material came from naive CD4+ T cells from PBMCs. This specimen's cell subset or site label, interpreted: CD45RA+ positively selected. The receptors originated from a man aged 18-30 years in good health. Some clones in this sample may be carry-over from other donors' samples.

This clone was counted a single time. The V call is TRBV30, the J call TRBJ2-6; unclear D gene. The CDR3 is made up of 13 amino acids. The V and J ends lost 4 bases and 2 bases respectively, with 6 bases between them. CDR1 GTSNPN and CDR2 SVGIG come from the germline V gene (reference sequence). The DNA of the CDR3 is TGTGCCTGGACTACGCCTGGGGCCAACGTCCTGACTTTC. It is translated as CAWTTPGANVLTF. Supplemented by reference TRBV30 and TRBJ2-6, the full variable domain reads SQTIHQWPATLVQPVGSPLSLECTVEGTSNPNLYWYRQAAGRGLQLLFYSVGIGQISSEVPQNLSASRPQDRQFILSSKKLLLSDSGFYLCAWTTPGANVLTFGAGSRLTVL.

For the CDR3, the DNA is TGTGCCAGTATCTCGGGCGGCGGAAAAGTGACTGAAGCTTTCTTT. It specifies CASISGGGKVTEAFF. The V call is TRBV28, the J call TRBJ1-1; no clear D gene. The V gene's germline CDR1 is MDHEN and CDR2 SYDVKM. The CDR3 loop spans 15 amino acids. The germline V and J ends were trimmed by 9 bases and 5 bases, with 22 bases remaining between them. Full variable domain (outside the CDR3, taken from reference TRBV28 and TRBJ1-1): DVKVTQSSRYLVKRTGEKVFLECVQDMDHENMFWYRQDPGLGLRLIYFSYDVKMKEKGDIPEGYSVSREKKERFSLILESASTNQTSMYLCASISGGGKVTEAFFGQGTRLTVV.

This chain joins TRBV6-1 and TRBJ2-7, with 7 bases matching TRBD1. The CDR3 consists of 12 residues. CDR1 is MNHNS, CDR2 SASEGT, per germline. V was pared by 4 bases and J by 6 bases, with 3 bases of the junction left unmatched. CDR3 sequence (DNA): TGTGCCAGCAGTGGGTACAGGGGCGAGCAGTACTTC. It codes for CASSGYRGEQYF.

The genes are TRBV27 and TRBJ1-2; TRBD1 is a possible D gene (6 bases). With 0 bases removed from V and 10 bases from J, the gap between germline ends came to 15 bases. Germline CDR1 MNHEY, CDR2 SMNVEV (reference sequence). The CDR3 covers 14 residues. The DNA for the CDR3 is TGTGCCAGCAGTTTATCCCCTCAGGGGATTTTCTACACCTTC. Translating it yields CASSLSPQGIFYTF.

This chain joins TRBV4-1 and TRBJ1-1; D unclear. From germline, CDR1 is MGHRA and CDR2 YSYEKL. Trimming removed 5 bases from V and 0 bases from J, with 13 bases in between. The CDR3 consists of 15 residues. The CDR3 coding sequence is TGCGCCAGCAGCTTCGCCGGAGTCATGAACACTGAAGCTTTCTTT. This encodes CASSFAGVMNTEAFF.